Listed below are T cell receptor beta chains from one sample, sequenced in a study of breast tumors, draining lymph nodes, adjacent tissues. TCRdb redid the calling of the multiplex PCR reads with MiXCR, one entry per CDR3 protein. Of about 270,000 distinct CDR3 sequences detected, about 33% appear once; the ten largest clones hold roughly 1.1%. Sequenced material: axillary lymph node tissue. All receptors derive from a female donor with breast cancer. Some clones in this sample may be carry-over from other donors' samples. The CDR3 runs from the conserved cysteine through the conserved F or W. D genes are given only for firm matches. Size is omitted from some rows. Given values are once, few, many or a class for expanded clones.

d_call	v_call	clone_size	j_call	cdr3_nt	cdr3_aa
NA	TRBV29-1	many	TRBJ1-2	TGCAGCGTTGCTTCGACAGCCTATGGCTACACCTTC	CSVASTAYGYTF
NA	TRBV19	many	TRBJ1-5	TGTGCCAGTAGTACGGACTCCCGCGGGCGTCAGCCCCAGCATTTT	CASSTDSRGRQPQHF
NA	TRBV9	NA	TRBJ1-5	TGTGCCAGCAGCGTAGTCGGGGGGTGGGAGACCCAGCCTTTT	CASSVVGGWETQPF
NA	TRBV6-5	NA	TRBJ2-5	TGTGCCAGCAGTTACTCCCAGGGGCCCCAAGAGACCCAGTACTTC	CASSYSQGPQETQYF
NA	TRBV12-3/TRBV12-4	many	TRBJ2-5	TGTGCCAGCAACCGGATGGGGGGCGGGGGAGAGACCCAGTACTTC	CASNRMGGGGETQYF
NA	TRBV18	many	TRBJ2-5	TGTGCCAGCTCACCACTATCGGGCCAAGAGACCCAGTACTTC	CASSPLSGQETQYF
TRBD1	TRBV7-8	many	TRBJ2-6	TGTGCCAGCAGCGCCGTGAGGGGGCGGTCTGGGGCCAACGTCCTGACTTTC	CASSAVRGRSGANVLTF
NA	TRBV28	NA	TRBJ1-1	TGTGCCAGCAGTACAGGGCTCCAAAACACTGAAGCTTTCTTT	CASSTGLQNTEAFF
NA	TRBV11-1	NA	TRBJ2-3	TGTGCCAGCAGCCCTTCCGGGACACGCACAGATACGCAGTATTTT	CASSPSGTRTDTQYF
NA	TRBV11-3	many	TRBJ2-1	TGTGCCAGCAGCTTGGGGGCGCGCAATGAGCAGTTCTTC	CASSLGARNEQFF
TRBD1	TRBV28	many	TRBJ1-6	TGTGCCAGCAGAGAGGGACAGGGAGTCTCCCCCCTCCACTTT	CASREGQGVSPLHF
NA	TRBV6-1	few	TRBJ2-2	TGTGCCAGTCAAATCAAAAGGGGGGACACCGGGGAGCTGTTTTTT	CASQIKRGDTGELFF
NA	TRBV5-6	few	TRBJ1-2	TGTGCCAGCAGCTTGTTGGCAGGGGCCAACTGTGGCTACACCTTC	CASSLLAGANCGYTF
NA	TRBV5-1	NA	TRBJ2-5	TGCGCCAGCAGCTTGTTAGGCAGGAAAGACACCCAGTACTTC	CASSLLGRKDTQYF
NA	TRBV24-1	many	TRBJ1-4	TGTGCCACCAGGGGAGACTCCCCGGGGAGAACTAATGAAAAACTGTTTTTT	CATRGDSPGRTNEKLFF
NA	TRBV19	many	TRBJ2-2	TGTGCCAGTAGTATATTTAGGGACACCGGGGAGCTGTTTTTT	CASSIFRDTGELFF
TRBD2	TRBV27	NA	TRBJ2-7	TGTGCCAGCAGGGGGACTAGCAATTTTTACGAGCAGTACTTC	CASRGTSNFYEQYF
TRBD1	TRBV6-1	few	TRBJ2-7	TGTGCCAGCATTTGGGACAGGGGACGCGACGAGCAGTACTTC	CASIWDRGRDEQYF
NA	TRBV20-1	many	TRBJ1-3	TGCAGTGTAATGAGTAACCCTGGAAACACCATATATTTT	CSVMSNPGNTIYF
NA	TRBV11-3	many	TRBJ2-2	TGTGCCAGCAGCTTAGCCGGATACACCGGGGAGCTGTTTTTT	CASSLAGYTGELFF
NA	TRBV13	many	TRBJ2-3	TGTGCCAGCAGCTTACGGTTAAATACGCAGTATTTT	CASSLRLNTQYF
NA	TRBV15	NA	TRBJ1-4	TGTGCCACCAGCAGAGTGCCCGAAGCAAGACTGTTTTTT	CATSRVPEARLFF
NA	TRBV19	NA	TRBJ1-4	TGTGCCAGTAGTAGCTGGACAGCCACTGATGAAAAACTGTCTTTT	CASSSWTATDEKLSF
TRBD1	TRBV2	many	TRBJ1-2	TGTGCCAGCAGACGACAGGGCCCGGACTATGGCTACACCTTC	CASRRQGPDYGYTF
NA	TRBV19	once	TRBJ1-4	TGTGCCAGTACCCCGGGACTAGCGGCTAATGAAAAACTGTTTTTT	CASTPGLAANEKLFF
TRBD1	TRBV6-5	NA	TRBJ2-3	TGTGCCAGCAGTTTCTTCCAGGGGGCCGGGGGCACAGATACGCAGTATTTT	CASSFFQGAGGTDTQYF
TRBD2	TRBV20-1	many	TRBJ2-2	TGCAGTGCTAGGTCGGCCGGGGGGGCCGGGGAGCTGTTTTTT	CSARSAGGAGELFF
NA	TRBV3-1	many	TRBJ2-7	TGTGCCAGCAGCCAAGATTTGGCGGAATACGAGCAGTACTTC	CASSQDLAEYEQYF
NA	TRBV11-2	many	TRBJ1-2	TGTGCCAGCAGCGTGGCCGGGACGGCGAACTATGGCTACACCTTC	CASSVAGTANYGYTF
NA	TRBV24-1	many	TRBJ2-3	TGTGCCACCCGCGGCGGCGTTAGCACAGATACGCAGTATTTT	CATRGGVSTDTQYF
TRBD2	TRBV20-1	many	TRBJ2-1	TGCAGTGCACCGAGCGGGACTACTCGGACATATAATGAGCAGTTCTTC	CSAPSGTTRTYNEQFF
NA	TRBV20-1	many	TRBJ2-5	TGCAGTGCTGGGGGGGACACGGTTCAAGAGACCCAGTACTTC	CSAGGDTVQETQYF
TRBD2	TRBV30	NA	TRBJ2-3	TGTGCCTGGACTAGCGGGAGACACACAGATACGCAGTATTTT	CAWTSGRHTDTQYF
NA	TRBV5-4	NA	TRBJ2-5	TGTGCCGGCAGCGCGATTCAGCGGATACAAGAGACCCAGTACTTC	CAGSAIQRIQETQYF
NA	TRBV30	NA	TRBJ1-1	TGTGCCTGGAAACTGGGGGATAGGGAAGCTTTCTTT	CAWKLGDREAFF
NA	TRBV7-2	NA	TRBJ2-5	TGTGCCAGCGGCCTGACCCCGGGAACCCAAGAGACCCAGTACTTC	CASGLTPGTQETQYF
NA	TRBV29-1	many	TRBJ1-2	TGCAGCGTCGGGAAAACTAACTATGGCTACACCTTC	CSVGKTNYGYTF
NA	TRBV28	few	TRBJ2-3	TGTGCCAGCGGACCAGATACGCAGTATTTT	CASGPDTQYF
NA	TRBV6-2/TRBV6-3	NA	TRBJ2-7	TGTGCCAGCAGTCCCCCAGGGGTCCCGTCCTACGAGCAGTACTTC	CASSPPGVPSYEQYF
NA	TRBV2	NA	TRBJ2-2	TGTGCCAGCAGTGAGACACAGGGTTCAACCGGGGAGCTGTTTTTC	CASSETQGSTGELFF
NA	TRBV4-3	many	TRBJ1-3	TGCGCCAGCAGCGTCCGTTTCGGGGGTAGGACTGGAAACACCATATATTTT	CASSVRFGGRTGNTIYF
TRBD1	TRBV20-1	NA	TRBJ1-4	TGCAGTGCCCCAAACAGGGGCTCAGCAACTAATGAAAAACTGTTTTTT	CSAPNRGSATNEKLFF
NA	TRBV5-8	many	TRBJ1-6	TGTGCCACCGCGGATGGAGGGCCATATAATTCACCCCTCCACTTT	CATADGGPYNSPLHF
TRBD1	TRBV5-1	many	TRBJ2-1	TGCGCCAGCACCTTAATCCCGGGACAGTCTTCCAATGAGCAGTTCTTC	CASTLIPGQSSNEQFF
TRBD1	TRBV11-3	many	TRBJ2-7	TGTGCCAGCAGCGCCGGGACAGGGGGCTACGAGCAGTACTTC	CASSAGTGGYEQYF
TRBD2	TRBV11-2	NA	TRBJ2-1	TGTGCCAGCAGGCTAGCGGGAGAACGCAATGAGCAGTTCTTC	CASRLAGERNEQFF
NA	TRBV28	NA	TRBJ2-1	TGTGCCAGCAGACCGACGACTAGGGCTAGAAGGGATGAGCAGTTCTTC	CASRPTTRARRDEQFF
NA	TRBV7-8	many	TRBJ2-7	TGTGCCAGCAGCCCAAAGGACAACTACGAGCAGTACTTC	CASSPKDNYEQYF
NA	TRBV9	NA	TRBJ1-6	TGTGGCAGCAGCGCAGCGGGCCATAATTCACCCCTCCACTTT	CGSSAAGHNSPLHF